This record covers a single T cell receptor beta chain. Antigen specificity is unknown. The source of the sample is a study of beta chain features in type 1 diabetes. Findings of the study overall: Researchers report that Type 1 diabetes patients had moderately but significantly shorter TCRB CDR3s across all four CD4+ subsets.

CDR1 is SGHTA and CDR2 is FQGNSA in the germline V gene. The CDR3 extends over 14 amino acids. V dropped 1 base and J dropped 6 bases, with 10 bases sitting between them. Isolated RNA was reverse transcribed in full, so expressed TCRB transcripts were sequenced. Some clones are missing from TCRdb's copy, which holds only in-frame ones; the method was immunoSEQ multiplex PCR. The sample lists about 340,000 clones; over 7% were seen once. Source material: central memory CD4+ T cells from blood. The chain joins TRBV7-2 to TRBJ2-1; weak D call: TRBD2 (5 bases). This TCR was recovered from a man aged 30 to 45 with type 1 diabetes. Here the CDR3 reads CASSLGPGSNEQFF. The CDR3 nucleotides read TGTGCCAGCAGCTTAGGGCCGGGGAGCAATGAGCAGTTCTTC.